The 20 T cell receptor beta chains presented below share a single source sample, sequenced in a study of T cell changes during pregnancy in multiple sclerosis. Assay: immunoSEQ multiplex PCR; the TCRdb copy retains only in-frame clones and omits some. The table has about 51,000 clones, around 92% seen once; the top ten hold approximately 0.72%. The specimen was CD4+ T cells from peripheral blood mononuclear cells, collected in the third trimester of pregnancy. All receptors derive from a female donor with multiple sclerosis, enrolled in a pregnancy study.

Concerning this clone itself: Given a much more abundant clone one base away, this may be a read error. V and J are TRBV7-8 and TRBJ2-7, with D unresolved. Per the germline V gene, CDR1 is SGHVS and CDR2 is FQNEAQ. The CDR3 has 14 residues. V was trimmed by 3 bases and J by 0 bases, leaving 9 bases between them. DNA for the CDR3: TGTGCCAGCAGCTTTGGCGGCAGCTCCTACGAGCAGTACTTC. This translates into CASSFGGSSYEQYF. Full variable domain (remainder filled in from reference TRBV7-8 and TRBJ2-7): GAGVSQSPRYKVAKRGQDVALRCDPISGHVSLFWYQQALGQGPEFLTYFQNEAQLDKSGLPSDRFFAERPEGSVSTLKIQRTQQEDSAVYLCASSFGGSSYEQYFGPGTRLTVT.

The rearrangement uses TRBV4-2 and TRBJ2-3, with TRBD2 matching 8 bases. Germline values: CDR1 LGHNA, CDR2 YNFKEQ. Unmatched junction bases numbered 9, after V lost 0 bases and J lost 7 bases. The length of the CDR3 is 16 residues. CDR3 loop: CASSQDWASGLNTQYF. CDR3 sequence (DNA): TGTGCCAGCAGCCAAGATTGGGCTAGCGGGTTGAATACGCAGTATTTT.

The chain employs TRBV7-6 and TRBJ1-3; TRBD1 agrees at 11 bases. With 5 bases clipped from V and 4 bases from J, the junction kept 4 bases outside the gene matches. The CDR3 extends over 15 amino acids. The germline CDR1 and CDR2 sequences are SGHVS and FNYEAQ. The CDR3 here is CASSPGQGEGNTIYF. In DNA, the CDR3 is TGTGCCAGCAGCCCGGGACAGGGGGAAGGAAACACCATATATTTT.

The CDR3 sequence is CASSLVASGGYNEQFF. The CDR3 DNA is TGTGCCAGCAGTTTAGTAGCTAGCGGAGGATACAATGAGCAGTTCTTC. The chain is built from TRBV28 and TRBJ2-1, with 7 positions matching TRBD2. Germline-derived CDR1 and CDR2 are MDHEN and SYDVKM. Germline trimming cut 2 bases from V and 4 bases from J; bases unmatched to any gene: 8. This CDR3 contains 16 residues.

The chain links TRBV6-5 to TRBJ2-3; perhaps TRBD1 as D (6 bases). Germline V lookup: CDR1 MNHEY, CDR2 SVGAGI. V lost 5 bases to trimming and J lost 8 bases, with 11 bases between them. CDR3 size: 12 residues. The CDR3 protein is CASSLQGGTQYF. The CDR3 region has the DNA TGTGCCAGCAGTCTACAGGGCGGTACGCAGTATTTT.

The V gene is TRBV30, the J gene TRBJ2-7, with D perhaps matching TRBD1 (6 bases). The CDR3 consists of 13 residues. The V end lost 3 bases, the J end lost 3 bases, and 12 bases lay between the germline ends. In germline, CDR1 is GTSNPN, CDR2 SVGIG (reference sequence). In DNA, the CDR3 is TGTGCCTGGAGGAAGAAAGGGGGCTACGAGCAGTACTTC. Residues: CAWRKKGGYEQYF.

The chain couples TRBV20-1 to TRBJ2-1, with no clear D. The CDR3 has 10 amino acids. Looked up from germline, CDR1 is DFQATT and CDR2 is SNEGSKA (reference sequence). The germline V and J ends were trimmed by 5 bases and 10 bases, with 9 bases remaining between them. The DNA of the CDR3 is TGCAGTGCTCGGGTTAGGGAGCAGTTCTTC. Its translation: CSARVREQFF.

The chain has TRBV28 and TRBJ1-5; D perhaps matches TRBD1 (5 bases). V lost 6 bases and J 1 base, leaving 19 bases between the germline ends. The germline V gene has CDR1 MDHEN and CDR2 SYDVKM. The CDR3 has 17 residues. CDR3 loop: CASRLLGGWGSNQPQHF. CDR3 nucleotide sequence: TGTGCCAGCAGACTACTCGGGGGTTGGGGAAGCAATCAGCCCCAGCATTTT.

The chain recombines TRBV28 with TRBJ1-5; D perhaps matches TRBD1 (5 bases). Germline-derived CDR1 and CDR2 are MDHEN and SYDVKM. The CDR3 covers 14 residues. V lost 6 bases, J lost 7 bases, and 16 bases lay in between. The CDR3 is CASSQDRARQPQHF. CDR3 nucleotides: TGTGCCAGCAGCCAAGACAGAGCGAGACAGCCCCAGCATTTT.

This rearrangement joins TRBV2 to TRBJ2-7; 10 bases match TRBD2. The CDR3 has 15 amino acids. Germline-derived CDR1 and CDR2 are SNHLY and FYNNEI. Trimming took 4 bases from V and 2 from J; bases not matched to a gene: 5. The CDR3 reads CASSGGLAAPYEQYF. The CDR3 DNA follows: TGTGCCAGCAGTGGCGGACTAGCGGCGCCCTACGAGCAGTACTTC.

The rearrangement links TRBV19 to TRBJ1-4, with a weak D call TRBD1 (5 bases). The V gene lost 6 bases and the J gene lost 0 bases, with 11 bases spanning the gap. Looked up from germline, CDR1 is LNHDA and CDR2 is SQIVND (reference sequence). The CDR3 length is 15 residues. The chain's CDR3 is CASSGGGTTNEKLFF. In DNA, the CDR3 is TGTGCCAGTAGCGGGGGTGGGACAACTAATGAAAAACTGTTTTTT.

Comment on this clone: The junction and the germline gene differ at one end; a read error may be behind it. This chain links TRBV7-2 with TRBJ2-1; D might be TRBD2 (5 bases). CDR1 SGHTA and CDR2 FQGNSA come from the germline V gene. This CDR3 comprises 13 residues. CDR3 region: CASSSTDYDEQFF. The CDR3 nucleotides read TGTGCCAGCAGCTCGACTGACTACGATGAGCAGTTCTTC.

The rearrangement joins TRBV29-1 to TRBJ2-3; no clear D gene. Germline V gene sequence: CDR1 SQVTM, CDR2 ANQGSEA. This CDR3 has 13 amino acids. Trimming cost V 4 bases and J 4 bases, with 12 bases left between them. DNA of the CDR3: TGCAGCGTTGTTGGGCAGGCAGCAGATACGCAGTATTTT. This gives the protein CSVVGQAADTQYF.

The chain employs TRBV7-2 and TRBJ2-7; tentatively, D is TRBD2 (6 bases). Germline CDR1 is SGHTA and CDR2 is FQGNSA. V lost 1 base to trimming and J lost 7 bases, with 17 bases between them. The CDR3 has 15 residues. CDR3 nucleotides: TGTGCCAGCAGCTTAGGTCATGGCCAGGGAGGAGAGCAGTACTTC. Its translation: CASSLGHGQGGEQYF.

This clone appeared a few times. The chain has TRBV6-6 and TRBJ1-5; 12 bases fit TRBD1. CDR3 length: 15 residues. V lost 2 bases, J lost 5 bases, and 1 base stayed unmatched. Per the germline V gene, CDR1 is MNHNY and CDR2 is SVGAGI (reference sequence). In DNA form, the CDR3 reads TGTGCCAGCAGTTACGGGACAGGGGGCTATCAGCCCCAGCATTTT. Its translation is CASSYGTGGYQPQHF.

This chain uses TRBV27 with TRBJ2-7, with a weak D call TRBD1 (5 bases). The CDR3 length is 15 residues. Per germline, CDR1 MNHEY and CDR2 SMNVEV (reference sequence). V lost 6 bases, J lost 0 bases, and 15 bases lay in between. The DNA of the CDR3 is TGTGCCAGCAGAATCTCAGGGCTGTCCTCCTACGAGCAGTACTTC. It yields the protein CASRISGLSSYEQYF.

V usage is TRBV4-2 and J usage is TRBJ2-5, with a tentative D call TRBD2 (5 bases). This CDR3 has 17 amino acids. Trimming removed 1 base at V and 4 bases at J, with 19 bases between. The germline V gene has CDR1 LGHNA and CDR2 YNFKEQ. CDR3 DNA sequence: TGTGCCAGCAGCCAAGGGCGGGTCGGAGCCCCAGGAGAGACCCAGTACTTC. Its protein is CASSQGRVGAPGETQYF.

V and J are TRBV2 and TRBJ1-4; D is ambiguous. This CDR3 is built from 13 residues. CDR1 is SNHLY and CDR2 is FYNNEI in the germline V gene. V gave up 10 bases and J gave up 8 bases, with 17 bases separating them. The CDR3 DNA reads TGTGCCACCCGGGTAGAGAGTACCGAAAAACTGTTTTTT. Protein sequence: CATRVESTEKLFF.

The J gene is TRBJ2-7, the V gene TRBV27, with 7 bases identical to TRBD2. The trim removed 6 bases at V and 2 bases at J, leaving 7 bases unmatched. Germline CDR1 reads MNHEY; CDR2 reads SMNVEV (reference sequence). This CDR3 is built from 14 residues. This CDR3 is CASSSSGPPYEQYF. CDR3 coding DNA: TGTGCCAGCAGCTCTAGCGGACCCCCCTACGAGCAGTACTTC.

Details on this clone: Sequence at one end of the junction differs from germline and may be a read error. The chain is built from TRBV7-7 and TRBJ2-7; 9 bases map to TRBD1. Germline V lookup: CDR1 SSHAT, CDR2 FNYEAQ (reference sequence). This CDR3 region has 13 residues. DNA for the CDR3: TGTGCTAGCAGCAGGGACAGGGTAGGCGAGCAGTACTTC. Translation: CASSRDRVGEQYF.